This section outlines one T cell receptor (beta chain) sequence together with its context. The antigen remains unidentified. This sample is drawn from a study of OX40 agonist ivuxolimab in advanced cancers. Study details: In this trial design, patients received ivuxolimab intravenously at 0.01 to 10 mg/kg every 2 weeks.

A history of autoimmune disease or systemic immunosuppression excluded patients. The V end lost 3 bases, the J end lost 1 base, and 1 base lay between the germline ends. Per the germline V gene, CDR1 is SGHNT and CDR2 is YENEEA. This CDR3 has 12 amino acids. Sequencing was performed with immunoSEQ multiplex PCR; in TCRdb, only in-frame clones are kept and a portion is missing. This sample has about 80,000 clones, with roughly 87% found just once. The study's findings and limits: Researchers did not determine the expanded peripheral T cells' antigen specificity. CD4+ and CD8+ blood T cells expanded clonally by week 6 at 0.1 to 3.0 mg/kg.

The rearrangement joins TRBV11-3 to TRBJ1-3; D is ambiguous. The source material was CD4+ or CD8+ T cells sorted from blood, sampled in a trial of the OX40 agonist ivuxolimab. This clonotype originated in an adult with an advanced solid tumor such as melanoma, head and neck, liver or kidney cancer. The CDR3 is CASSFSGNTIYF. DNA of the CDR3: TGTGCCAGCAGCTTTTCTGGAAACACCATATATTTT. Using reference TRBV11-3 and TRBJ1-3 for the parts outside the CDR3, the full variable domain is EAGVVQSPRYKIIEKKQPVAFWCNPISGHNTLYWYLQNLGQGPELLIRYENEEAVDDSQLPKDRFSAERLKGVDSTLKIQPAELGDSAVYLCASSFSGNTIYFGEGSWLTVV.